The next 23 T cell receptor beta chains were all read from a single sample in a study of PD-1 blockade in classical Hodgkin lymphoma. Each and every patient relapsed after autologous stem cell transplantation, and patients got differing brentuximab vedotin exposure. From thawed PBMCs, magnetic negative selection was used to isolate the CD8+ T cells. Profiling relied on immunoSEQ multiplex PCR, and the TCRdb table lists in-frame clones only, not all of them. The sample shows 2,500 to 3,500 clones, around 63% of them seen only once. Sequencing was performed on CD8+ T cells from blood, taken at baseline. The receptors here all came from a human donor with classical Hodgkin lymphoma.

This clone has only a few counts. The genes are TRBV25-1 and TRBJ2-1, with 9 nucleotides matching TRBD2. The V segment lost 3 bases and the J segment 8 bases; nucleotides outside the gene matches: 8. This CDR3 comprises 15 residues. Germline CDR1 is MGHDK and CDR2 is SYGVNS. The CDR3 here is CASSDAASGMHEQFF. Here the CDR3 DNA reads TGTGCCAGCAGTGACGCGGCTAGCGGGATGCATGAGCAGTTCTTC.

This chain links TRBV9 with TRBJ1-2; unclear D gene. V shed 5 bases and J shed 0 bases, with 5 bases lying between them. The germline CDR1 and CDR2 sequences are SGDLS and YYNGEE. The CDR3 has 12 residues. The CDR3 loop is CASREANYGYTF. The CDR3 DNA reads TGTGCCAGCAGGGAAGCTAACTATGGCTACACCTTC.

The rearrangement uses TRBV29-1 and TRBJ1-1; D perhaps matches TRBD1 (6 bases). From germline, CDR1 is SQVTM and CDR2 ANQGSEA. The V gene lost 6 bases and the J gene lost 0 bases, with 11 bases spanning the gap. The CDR3 totals 13 residues. DNA for the CDR3: TGCAGCGTCGTTACAGGGCTGAACACTGAAGCTTTCTTT. Its protein product is CSVVTGLNTEAFF. The full variable domain, in which reference TRBV29-1 and TRBJ1-1 provide the parts outside the CDR3, is SAVISQKPSRDICQRGTSLTIQCQVDSQVTMMFWYRQQPGQSLTLIATANQGSEATYESGFVIDKFPISRPNLTFSTLTVSNMSPEDSSIYLCSVVTGLNTEAFFGQGTRLTVV.

V gene TRBV9 combines with J gene TRBJ2-1, with TRBD1 matching over 11 bases. This CDR3 has 17 residues. V shed 0 bases and J 3 bases; nucleotides not matched to a gene: 5. Germline V gene data show CDR1 as SGDLS and CDR2 as YYNGEE. Here the CDR3 reads CASSVARGTGGYNEQFF. The CDR3 DNA follows: TGTGCCAGCAGCGTAGCGAGGGGGACAGGGGGCTACAATGAGCAGTTCTTC.

This clone was detected only once. The chain joins TRBV2 to TRBJ2-1, with TRBD2 matching 11 bases. The CDR3 spans 15 residues. V gave up 6 bases and J gave up 4 bases; unmatched junction bases: 5. Per the germline V gene, CDR1 is SNHLY and CDR2 is FYNNEI. CDR3 in amino acids: CASRATSGVYNEQFF. The CDR3 DNA is TGTGCCAGCAGGGCGACTAGCGGGGTATACAATGAGCAGTTCTTC.

This clone was detected once. V is TRBV7-6 and J is TRBJ2-5; no clear D gene. This CDR3 contains 13 residues. V lost 5 bases to trimming and J lost 2 bases, with 9 bases between them. The germline V gene encodes CDR1 SGHVS and CDR2 FNYEAQ. CDR3 amino acids: CASSPDSQETQYF. For the CDR3, the DNA is TGTGCCAGCAGCCCAGACTCACAAGAGACCCAGTACTTC.

In this sample, this clone turned up a few times. This sequence joins TRBV6-1 and TRBJ2-7; the D call may be TRBD1 or TRBD2 (6 bases each). The CDR3 runs 14 residues. Deletions cut 5 bases from V and 3 bases from J, with 14 bases between. CDR1 MNHNS and CDR2 SASEGT come from the germline V gene. CDR3 loop: CASSRGGNYYEQYF. For the CDR3, the DNA is TGTGCCAGCAGTCGAGGGGGGAACTACTACGAGCAGTACTTC.

This sequence joins TRBV19 and TRBJ2-7, with D tentatively TRBD2 (6 bases). Germline CDR1 is LNHDA and CDR2 is SQIVND (reference sequence). The CDR3 consists of 14 residues. Deletions cut 7 bases from V and 2 bases from J, with 15 bases between. CDR3 sequence reads: CASTPGVYPYEQYF. Written as DNA, the CDR3 is TGTGCCAGTACCCCGGGGGTTTACCCCTACGAGCAGTACTTC.

On this clone itself: Other DNA sequences from this sample encode an identical CDR3 as well. V is TRBV6-1 and J is TRBJ1-5; weak D call: TRBD1 (5 bases). The CDR3 is 15 residues long. Germline CDR1 reads MNHNS; CDR2 reads SASEGT. The V gene lost 5 bases and the J gene lost 1 base, with 12 bases spanning the gap. The CDR3 protein is CASSSGVYSNQPQHF. The CDR3 region has the DNA TGTGCCAGCAGTTCGGGGGTGTACAGCAATCAGCCCCAGCATTTT.

The chain carries TRBV7-9 and TRBJ2-1; possibly TRBD2 for D (6 bases). Trimming took off 7 bases at V and 8 bases at J, with 18 bases between the two ends. The CDR3 has 14 residues. Looked up from germline, CDR1 is SEHNR and CDR2 is FQNEAQ (reference sequence). The CDR3 nucleotides are TGTGCCAGCACCAAAGTCGTACTAGCCGATGAGCAGTTCTTC. It codes for CASTKVVLADEQFF.

The chain carries TRBV18 and TRBJ2-1, with D perhaps given as TRBD1 or TRBD2 (5 bases each). The germline V gene encodes CDR1 KGHSH and CDR2 LQKENI. V lost 3 bases to trimming and J lost 7 bases, with 16 bases between them. The CDR3 extends over 15 amino acids. For the CDR3, the DNA is TGTGCCAGCTCACCCGGGACCGCAGTACGGAATGAGCAGTTCTTC. As protein: CASSPGTAVRNEQFF. The variable domain in full, completed from reference TRBV18 and TRBJ2-1, reads NAGVMQNPRHLVRRRGQEARLRCSPMKGHSHVYWYRQLPEEGLKFMVYLQKENIIDESGMPKERFSAEFPKEGPSILRIQQVVRGDSAAYFCASSPGTAVRNEQFFGPGTRLTVL.

This clone was seen a few times. The chain combines TRBV5-8 with TRBJ1-5; the match to TRBD1 covers 8 bases. V dropped 4 bases and J dropped 2; count of bases not matched to a gene: 2. Germline assignment: CDR1 SGHTS and CDR2 YDEGEE. This CDR3 region has 14 residues. CDR3 region: CASSLTGGNQPQHF. For the CDR3, the DNA is TGTGCCAGCAGCCTGACAGGGGGCAATCAGCCCCAGCATTTT.

The chain recombines TRBV5-6 with TRBJ2-1; 9 positions match TRBD2. In germline, CDR1 is SGHDT, CDR2 YYEEEE. The V gene end was trimmed by 4 bases and the J gene end by 4 bases; junction bases not matched to a gene: 6. CDR3 length: 15 residues. In nucleotides, the CDR3 is TGTGCCAGCAGCATACAGGGACTAGCATACAATGAGCAGTTCTTC. Amino acids: CASSIQGLAYNEQFF.

This chain connects TRBV30 to TRBJ2-2; D could derive from TRBD1 or TRBD2 (7 bases each). Trimming stripped 5 bases from V and 2 bases from J, with 15 bases between. CDR1 is GTSNPN, CDR2 SVGIG, per germline (reference sequence). The CDR3 is made up of 15 amino acids. CDR3 nucleotides: TGTGCCTGGGTGAGGGAGGGGGCCAACACCGGGGAGCTGTTTTTT. Translated: CAWVREGANTGELFF.

The chain joins TRBV27 to TRBJ2-5, with unresolved D. V gave up 10 bases and J gave up 5 bases, with 23 bases separating them. The CDR3 consists of 15 residues. CDR1 and CDR2 from the germline V gene are MNHEY and SMNVEV (reference sequence). The CDR3 loop reads CATDRETDPKETQYF. Written as DNA, the CDR3 is TGTGCCACCGACCGAGAAACGGACCCTAAGGAGACCCAGTACTTC.

The chain couples TRBV6-1 to TRBJ2-3; D is perhaps TRBD1 (5 bases). The CDR3 is made up of 15 amino acids. V was cut by 5 bases and J by 0 bases, with 12 bases left in between. Germline V CDR1 and CDR2: MNHNS, SASEGT. CDR3 nucleotide sequence: TGTGCCAGCAGTACAGCAGGGCGGAGCACAGATACGCAGTATTTT. It yields the protein CASSTAGRSTDTQYF.

Relative to its sample, this clone is medium-sized. The DNA for the CDR3 is TGTGCCAGCAGACCAGGGAACCCAACCTACGAGCAGTACTTC. Protein sequence: CASRPGNPTYEQYF. This sequence joins TRBV27 and TRBJ2-7; possibly TRBD1 for D (5 bases). This CDR3 is 14 amino acids long. From germline, CDR1 is MNHEY and CDR2 SMNVEV (reference sequence). Trimming cost V 6 bases and J 2 bases, with 14 bases left between them.

In this sample, this clone turned up once. The rearrangement joins TRBV5-4 to TRBJ2-7; D may be TRBD1 (5 bases). CDR3 length: 13 amino acids. Trimming removed 0 bases at V and 6 bases at J, with 10 bases between. The germline CDR1 and CDR2 sequences are SGHNT and YYREEE (reference sequence). The CDR3 DNA reads TGTGCCAGCAGCTTGGTTGGCGACAGCGAGCAGTACTTC. Amino acids: CASSLVGDSEQYF.

The chain combines TRBV5-6 with TRBJ2-1, with 7 bases fitting TRBD2. This CDR3 has 16 residues. CDR1 SGHDT and CDR2 YYEEEE come from the germline V gene. J lost 2 bases, V lost 2 bases, and 7 bases had no gene match. CDR3 sequence reads: CASSFWAGATYNEQFF. The CDR3 DNA is TGTGCCAGCAGCTTTTGGGCGGGAGCAACCTACAATGAGCAGTTCTTC.

This clone has a handful of counts. In nucleotides, the CDR3 is TGTGCCAGCAGCTTAGGGGTAGCGGGAGTCGAGCAGTACTTC. This sequence encodes CASSLGVAGVEQYF. This sequence joins TRBV11-2 and TRBJ2-7; 9 bases are a match to TRBD2. The V gene end was trimmed by 1 base and the J gene end by 6 bases; junction bases not matched to a gene: 4. This CDR3 is built from 14 residues. Germline assignment: CDR1 SGHAT and CDR2 FQNNGV. The full variable domain, its missing parts supplied by reference TRBV11-2 and TRBJ2-7, is EAGVAQSPRYKIIEKRQSVAFWCNPISGHATLYWYQQILGQGPKLLIQFQNNGVVDDSQLPKDRFSAERLKGVDSTLKIQPAKLEDSAVYLCASSLGVAGVEQYFGPGTRLTVT.

Only a few counts were recorded for this clone. V usage is TRBV7-9 and J usage is TRBJ1-2, with a possible D match to TRBD1 (5 bases). This CDR3 spans 15 amino acids. Germline values: CDR1 SEHNR, CDR2 FQNEAQ (reference sequence). With 1 base removed from V and 4 bases from J, the gap between germline ends came to 13 bases. CDR3 sequence: CASSLVPGTIYGYTF. The CDR3 region has the DNA TGTGCCAGCAGCTTAGTTCCGGGGACGATCTATGGCTACACCTTC.

V gene TRBV4-1 combines with J gene TRBJ2-2; D is unclear. Trimming took 0 bases from V and 4 from J, leaving 6 bases between them. The CDR3 is 14 amino acids. In germline, CDR1 is MGHRA, CDR2 YSYEKL. CDR3 sequence reads: CASSQDTGTGELFF. The CDR3 nucleotides read TGCGCCAGCAGCCAAGATACGGGCACCGGGGAGCTGTTTTTT.

The J gene is TRBJ2-1, the V gene TRBV10-1, with D unclear. The CDR3 is made up of 16 amino acids. CDR1 is WNHNN and CDR2 is SYGVQD in the germline V gene (reference sequence). Trimming left V 10 bases short and J 1 base short, with 20 bases between. The CDR3 DNA follows: TGCGCCACCAGCCGCTTGCCAGGCAGGTCCTACAATGAGCAGTTCTTC. The encoded protein is CATSRLPGRSYNEQFF.